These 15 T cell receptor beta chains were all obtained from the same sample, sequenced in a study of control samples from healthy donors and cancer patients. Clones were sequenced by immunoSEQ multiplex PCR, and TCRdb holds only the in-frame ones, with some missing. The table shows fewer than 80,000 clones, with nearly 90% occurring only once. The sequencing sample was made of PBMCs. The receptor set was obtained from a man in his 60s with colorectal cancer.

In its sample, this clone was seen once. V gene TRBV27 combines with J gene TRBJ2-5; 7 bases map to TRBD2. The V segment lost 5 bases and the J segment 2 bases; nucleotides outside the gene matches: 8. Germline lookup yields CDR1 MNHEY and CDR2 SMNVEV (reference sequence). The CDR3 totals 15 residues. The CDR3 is CASSPRWGGQETQYF. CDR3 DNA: TGTGCCAGCAGTCCCCGCTGGGGGGGACAAGAGACCCAGTACTTC.

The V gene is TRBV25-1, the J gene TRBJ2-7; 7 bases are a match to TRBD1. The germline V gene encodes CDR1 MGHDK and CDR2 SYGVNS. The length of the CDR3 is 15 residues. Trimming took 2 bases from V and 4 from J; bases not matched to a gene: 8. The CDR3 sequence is CASSEPSTGRYEQYF. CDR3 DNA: TGTGCCAGCAGTGAACCCTCGACAGGGAGATACGAGCAGTACTTC.

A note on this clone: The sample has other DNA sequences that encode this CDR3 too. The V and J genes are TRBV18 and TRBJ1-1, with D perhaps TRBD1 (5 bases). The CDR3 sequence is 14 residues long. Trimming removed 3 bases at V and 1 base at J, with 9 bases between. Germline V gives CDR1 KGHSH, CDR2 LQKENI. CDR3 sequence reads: CASSPQGANTEAFF. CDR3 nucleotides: TGTGCCAGCTCACCCCAGGGCGCGAACACTGAAGCTTTCTTT.

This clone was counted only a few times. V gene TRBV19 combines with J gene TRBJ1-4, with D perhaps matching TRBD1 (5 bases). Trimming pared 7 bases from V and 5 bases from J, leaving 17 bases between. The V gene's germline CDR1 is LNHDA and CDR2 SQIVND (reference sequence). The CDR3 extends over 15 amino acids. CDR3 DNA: TGTGCCAGTACTACCTGGGCAGGGACGAATGAAAAACTGTTTTTT. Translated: CASTTWAGTNEKLFF.

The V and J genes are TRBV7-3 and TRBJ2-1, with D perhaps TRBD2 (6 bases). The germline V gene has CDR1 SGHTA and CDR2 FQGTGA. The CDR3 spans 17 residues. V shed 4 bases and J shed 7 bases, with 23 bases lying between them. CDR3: CASSSWGGAAGLNEQFF. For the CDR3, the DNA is TGTGCCAGCAGCTCATGGGGCGGGGCGGCGGGTTTAAATGAGCAGTTCTTC.

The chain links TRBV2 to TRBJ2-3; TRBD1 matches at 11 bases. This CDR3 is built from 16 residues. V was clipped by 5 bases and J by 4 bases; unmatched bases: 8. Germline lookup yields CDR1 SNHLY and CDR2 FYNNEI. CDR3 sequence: CASSLLDRGQSDTQYF. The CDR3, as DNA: TGTGCCAGCAGTCTACTGGACAGGGGGCAATCAGATACGCAGTATTTT.

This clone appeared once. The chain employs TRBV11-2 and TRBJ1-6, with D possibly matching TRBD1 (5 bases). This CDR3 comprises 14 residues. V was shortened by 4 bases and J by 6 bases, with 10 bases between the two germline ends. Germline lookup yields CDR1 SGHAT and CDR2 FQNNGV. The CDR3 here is CASSSNRGNSPLHF. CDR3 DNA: TGTGCCAGCAGCTCCAATAGGGGTAATTCACCCCTCCACTTT.

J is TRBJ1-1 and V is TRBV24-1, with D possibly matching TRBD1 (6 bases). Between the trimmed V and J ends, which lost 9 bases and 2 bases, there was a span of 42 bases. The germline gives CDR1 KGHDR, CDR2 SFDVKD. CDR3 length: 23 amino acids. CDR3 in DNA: TGTGCCACCCGCTTTTCCCAACACGGATGGGGGCTATTTCGGCCTGAAAATAACACTGAAGCTTTCTTT. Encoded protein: CATRFSQHGWGLFRPENNTEAFF.

As DNA, the CDR3 is TGTGCCAGCAGCCAGAGGCGGGGGAGAGAGACCCAGTACTTC. As protein: CASSQRRGRETQYF. V is TRBV6-2 or TRBV6-3 and J is TRBJ2-5, with 7 bases aligning to TRBD2. CDR3 length: 14 residues. With 6 bases clipped from V and 4 bases from J, the junction kept 8 bases outside the gene matches. Germline assignment: CDR1 MNHEY and CDR2 SVGEGT.

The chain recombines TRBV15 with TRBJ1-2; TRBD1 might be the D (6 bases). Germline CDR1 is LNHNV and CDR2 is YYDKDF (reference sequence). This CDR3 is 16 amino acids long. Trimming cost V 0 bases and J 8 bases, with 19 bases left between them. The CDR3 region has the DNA TGTGCCACCAGCAGAGATGTCAAAGTTGAGGGGGTGGGCTACACCTTC. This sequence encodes CATSRDVKVEGVGYTF.

DNA for the CDR3: TGTGCCAGCACTCCGAGCTCCTATAATTCACCCCTCCACTTT. Translated: CASTPSSYNSPLHF. The chain combines TRBV2 with TRBJ1-6; the D is unclear. CDR1 SNHLY and CDR2 FYNNEI come from the germline V gene. The CDR3 sequence is 14 residues long. Trimming removed 7 bases at V and 0 bases at J, with 7 bases between.

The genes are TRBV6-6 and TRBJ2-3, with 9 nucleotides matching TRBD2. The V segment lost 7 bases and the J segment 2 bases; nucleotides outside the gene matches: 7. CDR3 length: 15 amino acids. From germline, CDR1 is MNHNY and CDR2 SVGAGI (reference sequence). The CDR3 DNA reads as TGTGCCAGCACCCCCCAGCGGGGGGTCACAGATACGCAGTATTTT. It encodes CASTPQRGVTDTQYF.

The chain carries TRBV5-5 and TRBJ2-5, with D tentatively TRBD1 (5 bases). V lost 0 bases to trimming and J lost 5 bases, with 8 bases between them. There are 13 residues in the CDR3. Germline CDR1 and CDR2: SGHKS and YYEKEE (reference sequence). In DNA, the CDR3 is TGTGCCAGCAGCTTGGTGGGGCCGGAGACCCAGTACTTC. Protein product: CASSLVGPETQYF.

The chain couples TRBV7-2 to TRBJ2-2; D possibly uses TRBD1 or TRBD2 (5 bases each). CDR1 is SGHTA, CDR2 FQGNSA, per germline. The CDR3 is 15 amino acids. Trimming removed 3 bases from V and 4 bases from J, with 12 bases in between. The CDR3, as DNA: TGTGCCAGCAGCTTGGCACTTGGGGGCACCGGGGAGCTGTTTTTT. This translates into CASSLALGGTGELFF.

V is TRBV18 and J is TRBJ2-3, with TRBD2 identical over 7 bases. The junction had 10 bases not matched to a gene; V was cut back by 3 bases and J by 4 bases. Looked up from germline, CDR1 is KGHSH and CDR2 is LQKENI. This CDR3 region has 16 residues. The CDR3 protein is CASSPLERGWSDTQYF. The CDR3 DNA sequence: TGTGCCAGCTCACCCTTGGAGCGGGGTTGGTCAGATACGCAGTATTTT.